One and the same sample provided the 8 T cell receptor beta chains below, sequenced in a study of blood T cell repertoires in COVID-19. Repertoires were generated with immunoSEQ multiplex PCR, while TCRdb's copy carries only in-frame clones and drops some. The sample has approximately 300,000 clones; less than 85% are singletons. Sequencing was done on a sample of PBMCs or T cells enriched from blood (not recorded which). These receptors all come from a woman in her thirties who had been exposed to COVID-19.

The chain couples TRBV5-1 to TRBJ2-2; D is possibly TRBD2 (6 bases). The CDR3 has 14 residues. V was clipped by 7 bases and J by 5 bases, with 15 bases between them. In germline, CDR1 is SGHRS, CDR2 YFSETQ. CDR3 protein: CASGWPGVTGELFF. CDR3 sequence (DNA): TGCGCCAGCGGTTGGCCGGGGGTGACCGGGGAGCTGTTTTTT.

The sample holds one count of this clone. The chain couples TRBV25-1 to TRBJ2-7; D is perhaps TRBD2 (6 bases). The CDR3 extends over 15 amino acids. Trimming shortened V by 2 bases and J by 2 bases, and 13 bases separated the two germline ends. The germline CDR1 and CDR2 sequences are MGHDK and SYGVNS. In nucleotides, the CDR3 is TGTGCCAGCAGTGAAGCGGGGCTAGCCACCTACGAGCAGTACTTC. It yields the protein CASSEAGLATYEQYF.

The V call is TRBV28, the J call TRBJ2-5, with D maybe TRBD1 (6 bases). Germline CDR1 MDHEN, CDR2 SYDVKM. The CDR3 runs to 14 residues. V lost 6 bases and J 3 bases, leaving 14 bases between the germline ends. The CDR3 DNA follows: TGTGCCAGCAGATCCGGACAGACAAAAGAGACCCAGTACTTC. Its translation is CASRSGQTKETQYF.

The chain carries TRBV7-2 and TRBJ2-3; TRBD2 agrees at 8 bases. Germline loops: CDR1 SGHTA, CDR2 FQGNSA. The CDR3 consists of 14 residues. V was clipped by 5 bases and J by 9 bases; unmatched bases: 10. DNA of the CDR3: TGTGCCAGCAGCCCCTCCCGGGGACTAGGGACGCAGTATTTT. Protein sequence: CASSPSRGLGTQYF.

The CDR3 bases are TGTGCCAGCAGCTTTGAGGGTAGTAGAGACGAGCAGTACTTC. This codes for CASSFEGSRDEQYF. This sequence joins TRBV7-9 and TRBJ2-7; tentative D call: TRBD2 (5 bases). This CDR3 contains 14 residues. Trimming shortened V by 3 bases and J by 5 bases, and 14 bases separated the two germline ends. Germline V gene lookup returns CDR1 SEHNR and CDR2 FQNEAQ (reference sequence).

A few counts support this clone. The CDR3 DNA follows: TGTGCCAGCAGTGAATCGGGGAATTCACCCCTCCACTTT. Translated, it gives CASSESGNSPLHF. This rearrangement joins TRBV6-4 to TRBJ1-6; the D is unclear. V lost 3 bases to trimming and J lost 7 bases, with 7 bases between them. In germline, CDR1 is MRHNA, CDR2 SNTAGT. The CDR3 sequence is 13 residues long.

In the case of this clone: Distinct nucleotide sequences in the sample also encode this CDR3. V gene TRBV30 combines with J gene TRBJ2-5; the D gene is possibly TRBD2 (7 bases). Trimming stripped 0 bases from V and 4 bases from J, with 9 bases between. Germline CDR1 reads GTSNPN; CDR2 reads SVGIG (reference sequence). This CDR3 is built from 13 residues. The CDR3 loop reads CAWSVGGGETQYF. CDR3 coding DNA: TGTGCCTGGAGTGTGGGAGGGGGAGAGACCCAGTACTTC.

The CDR3 is CAWSVRWGDSYNSPLHF. In DNA form, the CDR3 reads TGTGCCTGGAGTGTACGTTGGGGGGACTCCTATAATTCACCCCTCCACTTT. This sequence joins TRBV30 and TRBJ1-6, with D possibly matching TRBD1 (5 bases). Germline CDR1 and CDR2: GTSNPN and SVGIG (reference sequence). This CDR3 is 17 amino acids long. V lost 0 bases to trimming and J lost 0 bases, with 12 bases between them.